This entry lists 19 T cell receptor beta chains sequenced from one sample in a study of metastatic and nonmetastatic thyroid tumors. Using MiXCR, TCRdb reanalyzed the PCR reads. The repertoire holds fewer than 40,000 clones, with roughly 36% as singletons. Ahead of thyroid surgery, no patient had received treatment of any kind. Specimen: tumor tissue. The receptors come from a female donor with papillary thyroid cancer or a benign thyroid nodule (not recorded which). Some clones in this sample may be carry-over from other donors' samples.

The chain recombines TRBV7-9 with TRBJ2-3; D is uncertain. Germline loops: CDR1 SEHNR, CDR2 FQNEAQ (reference sequence). The CDR3 runs 14 residues. The V end was cut by 3 bases, the J end by 5 bases, with 12 bases between. CDR3 amino acids: CASSFSAGRDTQYF. The CDR3 DNA follows: TGTGCCAGCAGCTTCTCCGCCGGCCGAGATACGCAGTATTTT.

The chain joins TRBV18 to TRBJ2-5; TRBD1 matches 7 bases. CDR1 and CDR2 (germline): KGHSH, LQKENI. The CDR3 runs 15 residues. V dropped 3 bases and J dropped 0; count of bases not matched to a gene: 4. CDR3: CASSPRGQHQETQYF. In DNA, the CDR3 is TGTGCCAGCTCACCCCGGGGACAGCACCAAGAGACCCAGTACTTC.

This clone has only a few counts. The chain couples TRBV6-1 to TRBJ1-1, with a weak D call TRBD1 (5 bases). The CDR3 loop spans 12 amino acids. Germline CDR1 and CDR2: MNHNS and SASEGT. The ends were cut back, 5 bases at V and 12 bases at J, with 16 bases in the middle. The CDR3 sequence is CASSQGPGLTFF. CDR3 nucleotide sequence: TGTGCCAGCAGTCAGGGTCCGGGGTTGACTTTCTTT.

Regarding this clone: One junction end disagrees with the germline gene, perhaps due to a read error. Here the CDR3 reads CASSRASGLAGNAGEPFF. The CDR3 DNA sequence: TGCGCCAGCAGTCGCGCAAGCGGACTAGCGGGAAACGCCGGGGAGCCGTTTTTT. The chain recombines TRBV5-1 with TRBJ2-2; 12 positions match TRBD2. In germline, CDR1 is SGHRS, CDR2 YFSETQ. The CDR3 is 18 residues long.

The chain employs TRBV11-2 and TRBJ2-3, with 8 bases matching TRBD1. The CDR3 runs 16 residues. From germline, CDR1 is SGHAT and CDR2 FQNNGV. V shed 2 bases and J 3 bases; nucleotides not matched to a gene: 7. CDR3 sequence (DNA): TGTGCCAGCAGCTTAATGGTGACAGGGGTGACAGATACGCAGTATTTT. This encodes CASSLMVTGVTDTQYF.

The chain has TRBV19 and TRBJ1-2, with no clear D. The germline V gene has CDR1 LNHDA and CDR2 SQIVND (reference sequence). The length of the CDR3 is 18 residues. Trimming stripped 4 bases from V and 2 bases from J, with 23 bases between. CDR3 amino acids: CASSRLYDLGRRNYGYTF. CDR3 DNA: TGTGCCAGTAGTAGGTTGTACGATCTTGGAAGGAGGAACTATGGCTACACCTTC.

The chain uses TRBV27 and TRBJ1-6, with 11 bases aligning to TRBD1. The V segment lost 2 bases and the J segment 9 bases; nucleotides outside the gene matches: 6. The CDR3 totals 16 residues. Germline V CDR1 and CDR2: MNHEY, SMNVEV (reference sequence). The CDR3 DNA sequence: TGTGCCAGCAGTTTACAATCCGGGACAGGGGGTTCACCCCTCCACTTT. Amino acid sequence: CASSLQSGTGGSPLHF.

Only a few counts were recorded for this clone. The chain employs TRBV15 and TRBJ2-7; 10 bases are shared with TRBD1. After removal of 5 bases from V and 4 bases from J, the junction contained 8 bases not matched to a gene. Germline V lookup: CDR1 LNHNV, CDR2 YYDKDF (reference sequence). This CDR3 is 15 amino acids long. This CDR3 is CATSPSPGQGYEQYF. The CDR3 DNA reads TGTGCCACCAGCCCCTCCCCGGGACAGGGGTACGAGCAGTACTTC.

This rearrangement joins TRBV11-2 to TRBJ2-3; 8 bases fit TRBD2. This CDR3 is built from 16 residues. J gave up 4 bases and V 0 bases, and 6 bases lay outside the gene matches. Germline values: CDR1 SGHAT, CDR2 FQNNGV. CDR3 DNA sequence: TGTGCCAGCAGCTTAGATCCAGCGGGGGTGGCAGATACGCAGTATTTT. This gives the protein CASSLDPAGVADTQYF.

Only a few counts were recorded for this clone. The rearrangement uses TRBV6-2 or TRBV6-3 and TRBJ1-2; a possible D gene is TRBD1 (6 bases). Germline CDR1 and CDR2: MNHEY and SVGEGT. The V end lost 0 bases, the J end lost 6 bases, and 14 bases lay between the germline ends. CDR3 size: 15 residues. CDR3 nucleotide sequence: TGTGCCAGCAGTTACTCATGGGGGGCCGGAGATGGCTACACCTTC. Protein sequence: CASSYSWGAGDGYTF.

This clone occurred a few times. The chain recombines TRBV20-1 with TRBJ2-1, with TRBD1 matching 8 bases. The CDR3 runs 15 residues. CDR1 and CDR2 from the germline V gene are DFQATT and SNEGSKA (reference sequence). Trimming took 4 bases from V and 2 from J; bases not matched to a gene: 7. DNA of the CDR3: TGCAGTGCTACCTCCCCAGGGGGCGCCTACAATGAGCAGTTCTTC. This codes for CSATSPGGAYNEQFF.

In its sample, this clone was seen a few times. The rearrangement joins TRBV28 to TRBJ2-7; weak D call: TRBD1 (5 bases). CDR1 is MDHEN and CDR2 is SYDVKM in the germline V gene. The CDR3 contains 11 residues. V dropped 6 bases and J dropped 6 bases, with 9 bases sitting between them. The CDR3, as DNA: TGTGCCAGCAGCCAGGGTCCCGAGCAGTACTTC. Its translation is CASSQGPEQYF.

This clone has just a few counts. The same CDR3 also results from other DNA sequences found in this sample. This chain joins TRBV27 and TRBJ2-6; D perhaps matches TRBD1 (5 bases). The CDR3 consists of 14 residues. Germline CDR1 reads MNHEY; CDR2 reads SMNVEV (reference sequence). Trimming pared 8 bases from V and 3 bases from J, leaving 11 bases between. CDR3 loop: CASWQGGGANVLTF. In nucleotides, the CDR3 is TGTGCCAGCTGGCAGGGTGGTGGGGCCAACGTCCTGACTTTC.

CDR3 sequence reads: CASRRTAYNSPLHF. The CDR3 nucleotides read TGTGCCAGCCGTAGGACGGCCTATAATTCACCCCTCCACTTT. The chain recombines TRBV28 with TRBJ1-6; D gene uncertain. The CDR3 spans 14 residues. The V gene's germline CDR1 is MDHEN and CDR2 SYDVKM. Trimming pared 8 bases from V and 2 bases from J, leaving 10 bases between.

Many counts were recorded for this clone. The rearrangement links TRBV3-1 to TRBJ2-7; perhaps TRBD2 as D (6 bases). CDR1 is LGHDT, CDR2 YNNKEL, per germline (reference sequence). The CDR3 extends over 14 amino acids. The V gene lost 4 bases and the J gene lost 2 bases, with 12 bases spanning the gap. In DNA form, the CDR3 reads TGTGCCAGCAGCCGCGGGCGGGGCGCCTACGAGCAGTACTTC. As protein: CASSRGRGAYEQYF.

This sequence joins TRBV3-1 and TRBJ2-5, with no clear D. Germline V gene data show CDR1 as LGHDT and CDR2 as YNNKEL (reference sequence). The length of the CDR3 is 16 residues. With 1 base removed from V and 2 bases from J, the gap between germline ends came to 14 bases. CDR3 amino acids: CASSQAGRRGQETQYF. DNA of the CDR3: TGTGCCAGCAGCCAAGCGGGTCGGCGCGGACAAGAGACCCAGTACTTC.

The chain links TRBV12-3 or TRBV12-4 to TRBJ2-1; D possibly uses TRBD1 or TRBD2 (6 bases each). Trimming shortened V by 3 bases and J by 10 bases, and 28 bases separated the two germline ends. There are 18 residues in the CDR3. CDR3 DNA sequence: TGTGCCAGCAGTTTTACGTCCAGCGGGCGACAACAGGGCCTGGAGCAGTTCTTC. Residues: CASSFTSSGRQQGLEQFF.

In DNA form, the CDR3 reads TGTGCCACCAGCAGAAGACAGGGACCCGGTGGCTACACCTTC. Its protein product is CATSRRQGPGGYTF. The V gene is TRBV15, the J gene TRBJ1-2; 7 bases line up with TRBD1. The ends lost 2 bases at V and 7 bases at J; junction bases unmatched: 7. The length of the CDR3 is 14 residues. Germline-derived CDR1 and CDR2 are LNHNV and YYDKDF (reference sequence).

The chain couples TRBV2 to TRBJ2-3; TRBD1 agrees at 7 bases. This CDR3 comprises 11 residues. The germline V gene has CDR1 SNHLY and CDR2 FYNNEI. With 11 bases clipped from V and 7 bases from J, the junction kept 6 bases outside the gene matches. CDR3 sequence (DNA): TGTGCCGGAGACAGGGCTTATACGCAGTATTTT. Translated, it gives CAGDRAYTQYF.